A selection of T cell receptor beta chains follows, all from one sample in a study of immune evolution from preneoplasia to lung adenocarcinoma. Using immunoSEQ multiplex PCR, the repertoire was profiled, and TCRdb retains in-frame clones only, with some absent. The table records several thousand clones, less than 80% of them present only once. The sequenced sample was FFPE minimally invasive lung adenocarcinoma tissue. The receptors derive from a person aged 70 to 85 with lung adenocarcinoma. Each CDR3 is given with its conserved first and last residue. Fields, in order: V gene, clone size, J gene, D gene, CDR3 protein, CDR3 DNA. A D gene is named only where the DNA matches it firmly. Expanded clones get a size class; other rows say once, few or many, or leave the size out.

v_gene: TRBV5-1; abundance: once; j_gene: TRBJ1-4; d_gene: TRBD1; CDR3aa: CASRDGTGSEKLFF; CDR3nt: TGCGCCAGCAGGGACGGGACAGGGTCTGAAAAACTGTTTTTT
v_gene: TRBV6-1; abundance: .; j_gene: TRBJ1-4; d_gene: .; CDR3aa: CASSWQGETNEKLFF; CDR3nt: TGTGCCAGCAGTTGGCAGGGTGAAACTAATGAAAAACTGTTTTTT
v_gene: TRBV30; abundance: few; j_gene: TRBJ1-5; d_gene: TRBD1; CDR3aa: CAWSPRDRGLQPQHF; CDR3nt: TGTGCCTGGAGTCCCCGCGACAGGGGGCTTCAGCCCCAGCATTTT
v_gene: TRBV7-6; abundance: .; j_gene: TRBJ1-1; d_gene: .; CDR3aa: CASSLEKDTEAFF; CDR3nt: TGTGCCAGCAGCTTGGAAAAGGACACTGAAGCTTTCTTT
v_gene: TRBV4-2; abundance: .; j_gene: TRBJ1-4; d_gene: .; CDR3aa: CASSQELEGNEKLFF; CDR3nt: TGTGCCAGCAGCCAAGAACTTGAAGGGAATGAAAAACTGTTTTTT
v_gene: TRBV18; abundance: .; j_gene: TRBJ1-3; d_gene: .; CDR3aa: CASSPTEGNTIYF; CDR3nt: TGTGCCAGCTCACCAACGGAAGGGAACACCATATATTTT
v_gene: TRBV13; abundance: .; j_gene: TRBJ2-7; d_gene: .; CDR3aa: CASSLGGRDEQYF; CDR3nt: TGTGCCAGCAGCTTAGGGGGTCGGGACGAGCAGTACTTC
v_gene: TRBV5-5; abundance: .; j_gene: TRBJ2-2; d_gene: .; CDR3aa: CASSLGIANTGELFF; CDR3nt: TGTGCCAGCAGCTTGGGGATAGCCAACACCGGGGAGCTGTTTTTT
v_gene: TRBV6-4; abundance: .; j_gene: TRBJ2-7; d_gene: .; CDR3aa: CASSDLLVSKRGRYF; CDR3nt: TGTGCCAGCAGTGACTTATTGGTTTCGAAACGGGGTCGGTACTTC
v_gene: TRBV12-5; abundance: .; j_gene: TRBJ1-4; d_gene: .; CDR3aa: CASRRSTNEKLFF; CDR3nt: TGTGCTAGTAGAAGGTCAACTAATGAAAAACTGTTTTTT
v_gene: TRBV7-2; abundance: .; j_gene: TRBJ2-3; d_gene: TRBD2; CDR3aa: CASSPGLADTDTQYF; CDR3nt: TGTGCCAGCAGCCCGGGACTAGCGGACACAGATACGCAGTATTTT
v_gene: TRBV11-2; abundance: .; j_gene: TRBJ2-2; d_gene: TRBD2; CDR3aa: CASSPVSGGTGELFF; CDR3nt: TGTGCCAGCAGCCCTGTCAGCGGGGGGACCGGGGAGCTGTTTTTT
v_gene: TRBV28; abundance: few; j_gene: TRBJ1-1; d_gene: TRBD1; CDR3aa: CASSLRTGGTEAFF; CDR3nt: TGTGCCAGCAGTTTAAGGACAGGGGGCACTGAAGCTTTCTTT
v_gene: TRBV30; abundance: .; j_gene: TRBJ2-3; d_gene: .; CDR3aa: CAWRWDTDTQYF; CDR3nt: TGTGCCTGGAGATGGGACACAGATACGCAGTATTTT
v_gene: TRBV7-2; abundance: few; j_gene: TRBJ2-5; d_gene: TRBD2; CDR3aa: CASSLGISGGAGETQYF; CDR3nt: TGTGCCAGCAGCTTAGGAATCAGCGGGGGGGCCGGGGAGACCCAGTACTTC
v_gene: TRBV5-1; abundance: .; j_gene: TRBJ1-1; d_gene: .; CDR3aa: CASSLDSPVMNTEAFF; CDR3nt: TGCGCCAGCAGCTTGGACAGCCCGGTCATGAACACTGAAGCTTTCTTT
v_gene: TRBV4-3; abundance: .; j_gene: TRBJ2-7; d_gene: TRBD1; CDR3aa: CASSQEDRFYEQYF; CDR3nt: TGCGCCAGCAGCCAAGAGGACAGGTTCTACGAGCAGTACTTC
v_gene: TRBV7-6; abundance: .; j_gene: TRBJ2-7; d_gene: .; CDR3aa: CASSPTEGAYEQYF; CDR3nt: TGTGCCAGCAGCCCGACAGAAGGCGCCTACGAGCAGTACTTC
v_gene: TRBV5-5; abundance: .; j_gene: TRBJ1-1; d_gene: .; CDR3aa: CASSLVRGGNGEAFF; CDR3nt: TGTGCCAGCAGCTTGGTCCGCGGGGGGAACGGTGAAGCTTTCTTT
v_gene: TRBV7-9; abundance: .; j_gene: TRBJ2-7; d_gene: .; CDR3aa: CASSPERRYEQYF; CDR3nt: TGTGCCAGCAGCCCTGAGAGGAGGTACGAGCAGTACTTC
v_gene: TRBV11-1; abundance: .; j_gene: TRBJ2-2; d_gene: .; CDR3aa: CASSLDRSGELFF; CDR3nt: TGTGCCAGCAGCTTAGATCGATCTGGGGAGCTGTTTTTT
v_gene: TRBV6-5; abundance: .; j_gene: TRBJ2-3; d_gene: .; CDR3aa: CASSYRSTWGTDTQYF; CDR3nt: TGTGCCAGCAGTTACCGCAGCACATGGGGCACAGATACGCAGTATTTT
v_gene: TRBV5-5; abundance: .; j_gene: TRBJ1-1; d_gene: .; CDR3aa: CASSFRDNANTEAFF; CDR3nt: TGTGCCAGCAGCTTCCGGGACAACGCGAATACTGAAGCTTTCTTT
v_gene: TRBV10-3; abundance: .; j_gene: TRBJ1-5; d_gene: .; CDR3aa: CAMSGGANQPQHF; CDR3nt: TGTGCCATGAGTGGTGGTGCCAATCAGCCCCAGCATTTT
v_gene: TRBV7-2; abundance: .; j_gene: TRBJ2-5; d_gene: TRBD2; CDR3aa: CASSSLAGRIQETQYF; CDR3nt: TGTGCCAGCAGTTCCCTAGCGGGCCGCATCCAAGAGACCCAGTACTTC
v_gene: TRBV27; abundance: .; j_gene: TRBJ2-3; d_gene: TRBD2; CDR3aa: CASSLRPASGKGTDTQYF; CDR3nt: TGTGCCAGCAGTTTGCGTCCGGCTAGCGGGAAGGGCACAGATACGCAGTATTTT
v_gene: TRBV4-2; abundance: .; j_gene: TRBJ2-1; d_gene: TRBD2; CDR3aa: CASSQASGGTNEQFF; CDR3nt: TGTGCCAGCAGCCAAGCTAGCGGGGGGACCAATGAGCAGTTCTTC